The 20 T cell receptor beta chains below all came from one sample that was sequenced in a study of cytomegalovirus exposure and HLA in healthy donors. The PCR was carried out with 60 Vbeta primers and 13 Jbeta primers. Clones were read by immunoSEQ multiplex PCR, and TCRdb kept only the in-frame ones, dropping some. The sample yields over 100,000 clones, over 75% seen once. The sequencing input was PBMCs. The source is a man between 35 and 55 years old in good health and CMV-seropositive.

This rearrangement joins TRBV18 to TRBJ2-6, with D possibly matching TRBD1 (5 bases). CDR1 is KGHSH and CDR2 is LQKENI in the germline V gene. V shed 6 bases and J shed 4 bases, with 10 bases lying between them. The CDR3 consists of 14 residues. The CDR3 DNA is TGTGCCAGCTCCGGACAATCCGGGGCCAACGTCCTGACTTTC. It codes for CASSGQSGANVLTF.

The genes are TRBV2 and TRBJ2-5; 7 positions agree with TRBD2. The germline V gene encodes CDR1 SNHLY and CDR2 FYNNEI. CDR3 length equals 13 residues. V dropped 6 bases and J dropped 5; count of bases not matched to a gene: 6. CDR3 nucleotides: TGTGCCAGCAGAGTGGGGAGGGCGGAGACCCAGTACTTC. Protein sequence: CASRVGRAETQYF.

V and J are TRBV4-1 and TRBJ1-3; D not certain. CDR1 MGHRA and CDR2 YSYEKL come from the germline V gene. This CDR3 comprises 14 residues. Trimming took off 6 bases at V and 4 bases at J, with 13 bases between the two ends. Written as DNA, the CDR3 is TGCGCCAGCAGTCACCCCATCGCGGGAAACACCATATATTTT. Residues: CASSHPIAGNTIYF.

This clone was recorded a few times. The chain uses TRBV18 and TRBJ2-5; 8 nucleotides line up with TRBD2. Germline values: CDR1 KGHSH, CDR2 LQKENI. Trimming took 3 bases from V and 2 from J; bases not matched to a gene: 8. The CDR3 covers 16 residues. The DNA for the CDR3 is TGTGCCAGCTCACCCAGCGGGGGCTACCCACAAGAGACCCAGTACTTC. It translates to CASSPSGGYPQETQYF.

The chain carries TRBV6-1 and TRBJ1-5; no clear D. The V gene's germline CDR1 is MNHNS and CDR2 SASEGT. Trimming took off 6 bases at V and 11 bases at J, with 23 bases between the two ends. The CDR3 contains 15 residues. This chain's CDR3 is CASRAYLPHGSAQHF. In DNA form, the CDR3 reads TGTGCCAGCAGGGCATACTTACCGCACGGGTCGGCCCAGCATTTT.

The chain is built from TRBV27 and TRBJ2-7; 12 bases map to TRBD2. The V segment lost 5 bases and the J segment 6 bases; nucleotides outside the gene matches: 5. Germline CDR1 is MNHEY and CDR2 is SMNVEV (reference sequence). This CDR3 comprises 14 residues. The CDR3 DNA is TGTGCCAGCAGTCCTAGCGGGGGGGCCATCGAGCAGTACTTC. Its protein is CASSPSGGAIEQYF.

The rearrangement links TRBV2 to TRBJ1-5; no reliable D call. CDR3 size: 13 residues. Germline CDR1 SNHLY, CDR2 FYNNEI. V lost 6 bases and J lost 4, with 10 bases in between. Here the CDR3 DNA reads TGTGCCAGCAGGGCGGGGAGGAATCAGCCCCAGCATTTT. It specifies CASRAGRNQPQHF.

V and J are TRBV11-2 and TRBJ2-5; TRBD2 matches 9 bases. The CDR3 has 17 residues. Germline loops: CDR1 SGHAT, CDR2 FQNNGV. V shed 5 bases, J shed 2 bases, and the junction held 12 bases outside the gene matches. The CDR3 protein is CASSGRTSAGIQETQYF. Written as DNA, the CDR3 is TGTGCCAGCAGCGGCCGGACTAGCGCCGGAATTCAAGAGACCCAGTACTTC.

The chain carries TRBV13 and TRBJ2-2; D is undetermined. Trimming removed 5 bases from V and 6 bases from J, with 16 bases in between. From germline, CDR1 is PRHDT and CDR2 FYEKMQ (reference sequence). The CDR3 totals 15 residues. The CDR3 DNA sequence: TGTGCCAGCAGCGTGGGCCCCCTCGACGCCGGGGAGCTGTTTTTT. The encoded protein is CASSVGPLDAGELFF.

The rearrangement uses TRBV7-6 and TRBJ2-1; 7 bases match TRBD1. CDR3 length: 16 residues. V dropped 4 bases and J dropped 0; count of bases not matched to a gene: 6. From germline, CDR1 is SGHVS and CDR2 FNYEAQ. This CDR3 reads CASSSYRGSSYNEQFF. The CDR3 region has the DNA TGTGCCAGCAGCTCTTACAGGGGAAGCTCCTACAATGAGCAGTTCTTC. The variable domain in full, with the rest retrieved from reference TRBV7-6 and TRBJ2-1, is GAGVSQSPRYKVTKRGQDVALRCDPISGHVSLYWYRQALGQGPEFLTYFNYEAQQDKSGLPNDRFSAERPEGSISTLTIQRTEQRDSAMYRCASSSYRGSSYNEQFFGPGTRLTVL.

This chain connects TRBV7-9 to TRBJ2-2, with 11 bases identical to TRBD1. From germline, CDR1 is SEHNR and CDR2 FQNEAQ (reference sequence). This CDR3 comprises 19 residues. The junction had 12 bases not matched to a gene; V was cut back by 5 bases and J by 1 base. The CDR3 reads CASSQEPGQGVRNTGELFF. The CDR3 DNA sequence: TGTGCCAGCAGCCAAGAACCGGGACAGGGGGTTCGGAACACCGGGGAGCTGTTTTTT.

The chain's CDR3 is CASSVGQGQETQYF. CDR3 sequence (DNA): TGTGCCAGCAGCGTAGGACAGGGACAAGAGACCCAGTACTTC. V is TRBV9 and J is TRBJ2-5; TRBD1 matches at 7 bases. Germline lookup yields CDR1 SGDLS and CDR2 YYNGEE. CDR3 length: 14 residues. V lost 0 bases to trimming and J lost 2 bases; unmatched junction nucleotides: 1.

This chain links TRBV19 with TRBJ1-5; 9 bases map to TRBD1. The length of the CDR3 is 16 residues. J lost 5 bases, V lost 6 bases, and 11 bases had no gene match. CDR1 is LNHDA and CDR2 is SQIVND in the germline V gene (reference sequence). The CDR3 region is CASRGYGTGNDQPQHF. The CDR3 bases are TGTGCCAGTAGAGGCTACGGGACAGGGAACGATCAGCCCCAGCATTTT.

The CDR3 loop reads CASSDLTSGGAREQFF. In DNA form, the CDR3 reads TGTGCCAGCAGTGACTTAACTAGCGGGGGGGCCAGGGAGCAGTTCTTC. J is TRBJ2-1 and V is TRBV6-4, with 13 bases fitting TRBD2. Germline V lookup: CDR1 MRHNA, CDR2 SNTAGT. This CDR3 is 16 amino acids long. V lost 1 base and J lost 10; bases outside the gene matches: 7.

Notes on this clone: The same CDR3 is also encoded by other DNA sequences in this sample. The chain combines TRBV5-1 with TRBJ1-2; a possible D gene is TRBD1 (6 bases). CDR1 is SGHRS and CDR2 is YFSETQ in the germline V gene. Trimming took off 4 bases at V and 3 bases at J, with 10 bases between the two ends. CDR3 length: 13 residues. The CDR3 nucleotides are TGCGCCAGCAGCCCGGACAGCTACTATGGCTACACCTTC. It translates to CASSPDSYYGYTF.

The rearrangement links TRBV18 to TRBJ1-2; 9 nucleotides line up with TRBD1. Germline loops: CDR1 KGHSH, CDR2 LQKENI. This CDR3 is built from 14 residues. J lost 7 bases, V lost 3 bases, and 6 bases had no gene match. The CDR3 DNA is TGTGCCAGCTCACCGGACAGGGGTTTTCCTGGCTACACCTTC. It specifies CASSPDRGFPGYTF.

The chain links TRBV18 to TRBJ2-3; D unclear. The CDR3 spans 13 residues. Per the germline V gene, CDR1 is KGHSH and CDR2 is LQKENI. The ends were cut back, 8 bases at V and 2 bases at J, with 11 bases in the middle. Here the CDR3 DNA reads TGTGCCAGCAGTACACACGACACAGATACGCAGTATTTT. It translates to CASSTHDTDTQYF.

V usage is TRBV19 and J usage is TRBJ2-5, with TRBD2 identical over 9 bases. The junction had 7 bases not matched to a gene; V was cut back by 2 bases and J by 0 bases. Germline CDR1 LNHDA, CDR2 SQIVND (reference sequence). This CDR3 region has 17 residues. This CDR3 reads CASSIWRGGSYQETQYF. CDR3 sequence (DNA): TGTGCCAGTAGTATATGGCGGGGGGGATCGTACCAAGAGACCCAGTACTTC. The whole variable domain, filled in from reference TRBV19 and TRBJ2-5, reads DGGITQSPKYLFRKEGQNVTLSCEQNLNHDAMYWYRQDPGQGLRLIYYSQIVNDFQKGDIAEGYSVSREKKESFPLTVTSAQKNPTAFYLCASSIWRGGSYQETQYFGPGTRLLVL.

The V gene is TRBV29-1, the J gene TRBJ1-2, with 7 nucleotides matching TRBD1. There are 15 residues in the CDR3. After removal of 1 base from V and 5 bases from J, the junction contained 10 bases not matched to a gene. CDR1 and CDR2 from the germline V gene are SQVTM and ANQGSEA. The chain's CDR3 is CSVEGFEGAIYGYTF. The CDR3 coding sequence is TGCAGCGTTGAAGGCTTCGAGGGGGCGATTTATGGCTACACCTTC.

This rearrangement joins TRBV27 to TRBJ2-3; maybe TRBD1 (6 bases). The CDR3 totals 18 residues. The V gene's germline CDR1 is MNHEY and CDR2 SMNVEV (reference sequence). Trimming shortened V by 4 bases and J by 2 bases, and 22 bases separated the two germline ends. In DNA form, the CDR3 reads TGTGCCAGCAGTTCCTATCGGGACACTCTGTCGCTCACAGATACGCAGTATTTT. Encoded protein: CASSSYRDTLSLTDTQYF.